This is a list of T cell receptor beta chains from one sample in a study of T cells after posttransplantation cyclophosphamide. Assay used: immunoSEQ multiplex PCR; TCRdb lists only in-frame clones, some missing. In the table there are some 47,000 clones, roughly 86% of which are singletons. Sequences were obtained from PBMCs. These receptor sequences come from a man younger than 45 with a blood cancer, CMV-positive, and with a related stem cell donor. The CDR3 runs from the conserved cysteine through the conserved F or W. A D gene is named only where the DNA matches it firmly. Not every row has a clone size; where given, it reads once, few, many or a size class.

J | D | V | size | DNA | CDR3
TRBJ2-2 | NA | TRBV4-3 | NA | TGCGCCAGCAGCCAAGAATGGCTAGCACCGACCGGGGAGCTGTTTTTT | CASSQEWLAPTGELFF
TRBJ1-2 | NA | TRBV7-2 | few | TGTGCCAGCAGACAGATTATCTATGGCTACACCTTC | CASRQIIYGYTF
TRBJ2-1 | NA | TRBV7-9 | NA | TGTGCCAGCAGCTTAGTCCTGTACGCGGAAAGGCGGGAGCAGTTCTTC | CASSLVLYAERREQFF
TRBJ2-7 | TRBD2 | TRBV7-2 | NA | TGTGCCAGCAGTCCAGTTAATCCGGGACTAGCGACCTACGAGCAGTACTTC | CASSPVNPGLATYEQYF
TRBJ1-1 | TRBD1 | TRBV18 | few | TGTGCCAGCTCAGACTTTCGACAGGGTGAAGCTTTCTTT | CASSDFRQGEAFF
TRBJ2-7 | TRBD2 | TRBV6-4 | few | TGTGCCAGCAGTGCTCTGGCGGGAGCCGAGCAGTACTTC | CASSALAGAEQYF
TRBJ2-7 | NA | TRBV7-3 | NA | TGTGCCAGCAGCTTAACACGGGAATACGAGCAGTACTTC | CASSLTREYEQYF
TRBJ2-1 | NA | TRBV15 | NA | TGTGCCACCAGCAGGCCGGAGGGGGCGAATGAGCAGTTCTTC | CATSRPEGANEQFF
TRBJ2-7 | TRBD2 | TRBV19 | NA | TGTGCCAGGGCGGGAGGGCCTTACGAGCAGTACTTC | CARAGGPYEQYF
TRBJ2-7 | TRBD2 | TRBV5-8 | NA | TGTGCCAGCAGCTCGACTAGCGGGAGCTACGAGCAGTACTTC | CASSSTSGSYEQYF
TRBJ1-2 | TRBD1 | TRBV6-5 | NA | TGTGCCAGCAGGCCGGACAGGAATCTTGGCTACACCTTC | CASRPDRNLGYTF
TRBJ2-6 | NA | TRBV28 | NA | TGTGCCAGCAACTCTCCAGGCTCTGGGGCCAACGTCCTGACTTTC | CASNSPGSGANVLTF
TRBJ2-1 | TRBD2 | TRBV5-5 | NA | TGTGCCAGCAGACATCGGGCGGGAGTTGGGTGGAATGAGCAGTTCTTC | CASRHRAGVGWNEQFF
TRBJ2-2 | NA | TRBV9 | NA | TGTGCCAGCAGCGTAGGATTATTGGGTGAGCGCACCGGGGAGCTGTTTTTT | CASSVGLLGERTGELFF
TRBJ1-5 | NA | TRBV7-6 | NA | TGTGTCAGCAGCTCGGACAGAAGACTCAATCAGCCCCAGCATTTT | CVSSSDRRLNQPQHF
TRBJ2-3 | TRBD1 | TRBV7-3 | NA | TGTGCCAGCAGCTTAATCCAAGGGACAGGGAGCACAGATACGCAGTATTTT | CASSLIQGTGSTDTQYF
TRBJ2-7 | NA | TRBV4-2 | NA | TGTGCCAGCAGCCGCTCGGGTGGAGGCGATCCCTTGATTTCCTACGAGCAGTACTTC | CASSRSGGGDPLISYEQYF
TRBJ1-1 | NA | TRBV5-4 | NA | TGTGCCAGCAGCCACGGGATGACCACTGAAGCTTTCTTT | CASSHGMTTEAFF
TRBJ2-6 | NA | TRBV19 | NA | TGTGCCAGTAGTATTACAATCTCTGGGGCCAACGTCCTGACTTTC | CASSITISGANVLTF
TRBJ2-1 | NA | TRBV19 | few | TGTGCCAGTAATTACGGGAGCTCCTACAATGAGCAGTTCTTC | CASNYGSSYNEQFF
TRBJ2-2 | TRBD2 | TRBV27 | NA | TGTGCCAGCAGTTTTCCCGGACAGGGAGGGACTAGCGGGAGATACACCGGGGAGCTGTTTTTT | CASSFPGQGGTSGRYTGELFF
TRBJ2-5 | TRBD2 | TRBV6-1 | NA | TGTGCCAGCAGTGAAATTGGGACTAGCTCGGGACAAGAGACCCAGTACTTC | CASSEIGTSSGQETQYF
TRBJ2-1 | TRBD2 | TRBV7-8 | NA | TGTGCCAGCACCGCTAGGGAGGGGCGATCCTACAATGAGCAGTTCTTC | CASTAREGRSYNEQFF
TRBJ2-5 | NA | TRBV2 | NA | TGTGCCAGCAGTGACATCGGGAGAGAGACCCAGTACTTC | CASSDIGRETQYF
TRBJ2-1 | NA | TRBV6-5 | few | TGTGCCAGCAGTGACATTCGCTCCTACAATGAGCAGTTCTTC | CASSDIRSYNEQFF
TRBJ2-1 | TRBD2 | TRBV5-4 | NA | TGTGCCAGCAGCTCCTCTAGCGGGTACAATGAGCAGTTCTTC | CASSSSSGYNEQFF
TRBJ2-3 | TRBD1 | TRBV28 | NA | TGTGCCAGCAGTCCCTCCGGCCTCGGGACAGCCACAGATACGCAGTATTTT | CASSPSGLGTATDTQYF
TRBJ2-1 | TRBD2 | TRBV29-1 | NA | TGCAGCGTCAGGACTAGCGGGAGAGGTGACCAGTTCTTC | CSVRTSGRGDQFF
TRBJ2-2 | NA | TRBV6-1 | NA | TGTGCCAGCAGTGGAGTAGCGAGTACGAACACCGGGGAGCTGTTTTTT | CASSGVASTNTGELFF
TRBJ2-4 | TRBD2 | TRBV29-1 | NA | TGCAGCGTTAAACTAGCGGGAGACATTCAGTACTTC | CSVKLAGDIQYF
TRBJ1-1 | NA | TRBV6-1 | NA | TGTGCCAGCAGACGCTACGACAAAGGTAACACTGAAGCTTTCTTT | CASRRYDKGNTEAFF
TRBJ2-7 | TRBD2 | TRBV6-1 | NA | TGTGCCAGCAGTGAAGAGCTAGCGGCTTCCTACGAGCAGTACTTC | CASSEELAASYEQYF
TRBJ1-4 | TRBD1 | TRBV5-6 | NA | TGTGCCAGCAGCTTGGCCAGGACAGGGGTACCTGAAAAACTGTTTTTT | CASSLARTGVPEKLFF
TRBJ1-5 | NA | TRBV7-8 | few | TGTGCCAGCAGCTTATGGGGGGTGAATGGCAATCAGCCCCAGCATTTT | CASSLWGVNGNQPQHF
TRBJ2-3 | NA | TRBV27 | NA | TGTGCCAGGGGAGCGCAAAGCACAGATACGCAGTATTTT | CARGAQSTDTQYF
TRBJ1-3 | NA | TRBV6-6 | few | TGTGCCAGCCTTAGAACAGGGACCGGAAACACCATATATTTT | CASLRTGTGNTIYF
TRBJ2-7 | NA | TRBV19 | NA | TGTGCCAGTATGTCCCCACAGGGCTCCTACGAGCAGTACTTC | CASMSPQGSYEQYF
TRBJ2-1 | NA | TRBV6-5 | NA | TGTGCCAGCAGTTACGGCGGAAATTACAATGAGCAGTTCTTC | CASSYGGNYNEQFF
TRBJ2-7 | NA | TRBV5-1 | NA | TGCGCCAGCAGCTTAGGCACCGGCGCGGTCTCCTACGAGCAGTACTTC | CASSLGTGAVSYEQYF
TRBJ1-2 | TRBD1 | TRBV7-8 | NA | TGTGCCAGCAGCTCACTTCCAGGGGGGTATGGCTACACCTTC | CASSSLPGGYGYTF
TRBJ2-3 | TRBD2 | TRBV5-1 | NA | TGCGCCAGCAGCTTGGGTAGCGGGTCTAGCACAGATACGCAGTATTTT | CASSLGSGSSTDTQYF
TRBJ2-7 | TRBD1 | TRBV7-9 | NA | TGTGCCAGCGCCTCAGGGGGCGAGCAGTACTTC | CASASGGEQYF
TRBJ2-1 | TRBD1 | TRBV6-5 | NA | TGTGCCAGCAGCCACGACAGGGGGCGAGAGAATGAGCAGTTCTTC | CASSHDRGRENEQFF
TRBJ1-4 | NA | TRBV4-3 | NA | TGCGCCAGCAGCCGGGGCCTTGGTGAAAAACTGTTTTTT | CASSRGLGEKLFF
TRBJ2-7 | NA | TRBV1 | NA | TGCACCAGCAGCCCGCCTAGCGGGAGGGCCTACGAGCAGTACTTC | CTSSPPSGRAYEQYF
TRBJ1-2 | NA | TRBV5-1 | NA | TGCGCCAGCAGCTTGGTCGCGCAGGGGCTAAACTATGGCTACACCTTC | CASSLVAQGLNYGYTF
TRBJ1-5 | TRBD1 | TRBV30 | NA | TGTGCCTGGAGTAGTACAGGGGCTTTGGGGGGCAATCAGCCCCAGCATTTT | CAWSSTGALGGNQPQHF
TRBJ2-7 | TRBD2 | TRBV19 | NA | TGTGCCAGTAGTGCCCCCTCTCGCGGGAGCTCCTACGAGCAGTACTTC | CASSAPSRGSSYEQYF
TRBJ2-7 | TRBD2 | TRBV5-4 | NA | TGTGCCAGCCGGGAGGGCCTCTCCCACGAGCAGTACTTC | CASREGLSHEQYF
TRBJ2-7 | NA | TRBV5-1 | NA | TGCGCCAGCAGCTCTGAACCTGCGGCCGAGCAGTACTTC | CASSSEPAAEQYF
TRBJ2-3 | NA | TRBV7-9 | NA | TGTGCCAGCAGCTTCCCCCAAACAGATACGCAGTATTTT | CASSFPQTDTQYF
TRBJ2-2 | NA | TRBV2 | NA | TGTGCCAGCAGTGAGGGGGCAGGTCAACAGCTGTTTTTT | CASSEGAGQQLFF
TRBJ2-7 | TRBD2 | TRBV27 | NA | TGTGCCAGCAGTTTCAAAGCGGGAGGCCACGAGCAGTACTTC | CASSFKAGGHEQYF
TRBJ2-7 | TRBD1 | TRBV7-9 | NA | TGTGCCAGCAGCCCAGGACAGGGTCCGCTTTACGAGCAGTACTTC | CASSPGQGPLYEQYF